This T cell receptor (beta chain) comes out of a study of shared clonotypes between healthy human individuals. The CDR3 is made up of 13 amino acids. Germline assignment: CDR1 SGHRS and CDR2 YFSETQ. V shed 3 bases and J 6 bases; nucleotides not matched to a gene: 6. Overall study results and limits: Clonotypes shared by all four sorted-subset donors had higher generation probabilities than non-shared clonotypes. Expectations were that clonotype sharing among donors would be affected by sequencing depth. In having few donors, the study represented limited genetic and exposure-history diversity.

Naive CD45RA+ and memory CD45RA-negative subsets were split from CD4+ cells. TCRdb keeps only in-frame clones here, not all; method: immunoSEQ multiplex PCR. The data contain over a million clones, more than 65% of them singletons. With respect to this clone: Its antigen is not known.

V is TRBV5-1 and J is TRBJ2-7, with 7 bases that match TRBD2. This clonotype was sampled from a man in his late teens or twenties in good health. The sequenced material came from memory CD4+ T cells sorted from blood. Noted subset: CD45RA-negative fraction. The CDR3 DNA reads TGCGCCAGCAGCTCGGTCGGGGAGGGCGAGCAGTACTTC. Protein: CASSSVGEGEQYF. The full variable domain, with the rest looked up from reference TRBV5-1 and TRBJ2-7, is KAGVTQTPRYLIKTRGQQVTLSCSPISGHRSVSWYQQTPGQGLQFLFEYFSETQRNKGNFPGRFSGRQFSNSRSEMNVSTLELGDSALYLCASSSVGEGEQYFGPGTRLTVT.